Presented here are 26 T cell receptor beta chains from one specimen sequenced in a study of CD8 T cells in ankylosing spondylitis (dated by TCRdb to the late 2010s). Beyond this particular receptor, the publication reports: A TCR beta motif made up of about eight highly homologous amino acid variants appeared to be characteristic of blood from ankylosing spondylitis patients.

Receptors were amplified or captured by 5' RACE. The instrument was an Illumina HiSeq 2500. TCRdb reprocessing: public reads trimmed at Q25 with fastp, clones called with MiXCR, in-frame beta chains kept. Rows are combined by CDR3 protein, so each entry shows the most common genes and DNA. This sample is represented by some 800,000 distinct CDR3 sequences; 10% to 15% of them were singletons. Under 0.6% of the sample belongs to the ten largest clones. Their specific antigens are unknown. The source material was blood, either unsorted or a sorted T cell fraction (not recorded which). Every receptor here comes from a male donor with ankylosing spondylitis.

The chain joins TRBV5-1 to TRBJ2-5; possibly TRBD2 for D (6 bases). This CDR3 comprises 14 residues. Germline V gives CDR1 SGHRS, CDR2 YFSETQ. V was cut by 3 bases and J by 5 bases, with 14 bases left in between. CDR3 bases: TGCGCCAGCAGCTCTGGAGGAGGGTACGAGACCCAGTACTTC. It codes for CASSSGGGYETQYF.

The rearrangement uses TRBV11-3 and TRBJ2-3; a weak D match, TRBD2 (5 bases). Trimming removed 5 bases from V and 10 bases from J, with 16 bases in between. This CDR3 is built from 13 residues. The V gene's germline CDR1 is SGHNT and CDR2 YENEEA. CDR3 nucleotide sequence: TGTGCCAGCAGCACCACCCGGACTGCGGCGCAGTATTTT. It yields the protein CASSTTRTAAQYF.

This clonotype came up a few times. The chain employs TRBV9 and TRBJ2-7; D is undetermined. The V end was cut by 1 base, the J end by 1 base, with 12 bases between. CDR3 length: 15 residues. Germline-derived CDR1 and CDR2 are SGDLS and YYNGEE. CDR3 coding DNA: TGTGCCAGCAGCGTATCAGGAGAGCCTTCCTACGAGCAGTACTTC. Its translation is CASSVSGEPSYEQYF.

This clonotype appeared many times. The chain joins TRBV5-1 to TRBJ1-2, with TRBD1 as a possible D gene (5 bases). V was clipped by 0 bases and J by 1 base, with 13 bases between them. The length of the CDR3 is 16 residues. The germline CDR1 and CDR2 sequences are SGHRS and YFSETQ. The CDR3 DNA reads as TGCGCCAGCAGCTTGGCAGGGTCCCCCTTTAACTATGGCTACACCTTC. It specifies CASSLAGSPFNYGYTF.

This clonotype has only a few counts. The chain has TRBV4-1 and TRBJ2-4; D perhaps matches TRBD1 (5 bases). The CDR3 extends over 19 amino acids. V lost 1 base to trimming and J lost 0 bases, with 19 bases between them. Germline V gene data show CDR1 as MGHRA and CDR2 as YSYEKL. CDR3 sequence reads: CASSQGAGPPFLAKNIQYF. The CDR3 nucleotides read TGCGCCAGCAGCCAAGGAGCAGGGCCTCCGTTCCTAGCCAAAAACATTCAGTACTTC.

The chain couples TRBV7-2 to TRBJ2-2, with TRBD1 as a possible D gene (6 bases). Germline V CDR1 and CDR2: SGHTA, FQGNSA. The CDR3 is 15 amino acids. The V gene lost 5 bases and the J gene lost 7 bases, with 17 bases spanning the gap. The CDR3 protein is CASSPYRQASGELFF. The CDR3 DNA is TGTGCCAGCAGCCCTTACCGACAGGCGAGCGGGGAGCTGTTTTTT.

V is TRBV20-1 and J is TRBJ1-1; no clear D. Germline V gives CDR1 DFQATT, CDR2 SNEGSKA (reference sequence). The CDR3 spans 13 residues. Here the CDR3 DNA reads TGCAGGGCCAGTCCGGGGTTGAACACTGAAGCTTTCTTT. Amino acid sequence: CRASPGLNTEAFF.

The chain carries TRBV28 and TRBJ1-1; D remains unclear. Germline CDR1 and CDR2: MDHEN and SYDVKM. This CDR3 region has 14 residues. Trimming stripped 3 bases from V and 1 base from J, with 9 bases between. This CDR3 reads CASSLARRNTEAFF. CDR3 nucleotides: TGTGCCAGCAGTTTGGCTAGAAGGAACACTGAAGCTTTCTTT.

The CDR3 region is CASSLGRTSGGGETQYF. The CDR3 DNA sequence: TGTGCCAGCAGTTTAGGAAGGACTAGCGGGGGTGGGGAGACCCAGTACTTC. The chain has TRBV27 and TRBJ2-5, with 13 bases aligning to TRBD2. Germline assignment: CDR1 MNHEY and CDR2 SMNVEV (reference sequence). This CDR3 is 17 amino acids long. The V segment lost 2 bases and the J segment 5 bases; nucleotides outside the gene matches: 8.

This clonotype has only a few counts. The chain combines TRBV6-1 with TRBJ2-7; TRBD2 matches at 10 bases. Germline V gene sequence: CDR1 MNHNS, CDR2 SASEGT. Unmatched junction bases numbered 10, after V lost 6 bases and J lost 2 bases. The CDR3 has 16 amino acids. CDR3 in amino acids: CASRSNGSGRAYEQYF. The CDR3 DNA sequence: TGTGCCAGCAGGTCCAATGGGAGCGGGAGGGCCTACGAGCAGTACTTC.

The chain combines TRBV6-5 with TRBJ2-7; D perhaps matches TRBD1 (7 bases). Trimming stripped 4 bases from V and 2 bases from J, with 15 bases between. The CDR3 sequence is 15 residues long. Germline assignment: CDR1 MNHEY and CDR2 SVGAGI. In DNA, the CDR3 is TGTGCCAGCAGTTCCCCCCGGAGGGGGCCCTACGAGCAGTACTTC. Protein sequence: CASSSPRRGPYEQYF.

The J gene is TRBJ1-2, the V gene TRBV7-2; no reliable D call. V dropped 2 bases and J dropped 4 bases, with 14 bases sitting between them. There are 15 residues in the CDR3. Germline CDR1 and CDR2: SGHTA and FQGNSA. As DNA, the CDR3 is TGTGCCAGCAGCTTACCAGAACGGGGTGTCTATGGCTACACCTTC. Protein product: CASSLPERGVYGYTF.

V usage is TRBV20-1 and J usage is TRBJ1-1; D unclear. CDR3 length: 15 residues. Germline CDR1 reads DFQATT; CDR2 reads SNEGSKA (reference sequence). Trimming removed 3 bases from V and 6 bases from J, with 20 bases in between. CDR3 protein: CSASPYSRGLSEAFF. In nucleotides, the CDR3 is TGCAGTGCTAGCCCCTACTCCCGAGGTTTGTCTGAAGCTTTCTTT.

This clonotype was seen a few times. The gene calls are TRBV20-1 and TRBJ2-3, with D possibly TRBD2 on 5 matching bases. Germline assignment: CDR1 DFQATT and CDR2 SNEGSKA (reference sequence). The V gene lost 6 bases and the J gene lost 2 bases, with 21 bases spanning the gap. The CDR3 consists of 16 residues. For the CDR3, the DNA is TGCAGTGCGAGTCCGCCCATAGCGTTGATCACAGATACGCAGTATTTT. It codes for CSASPPIALITDTQYF.

The rearrangement links TRBV7-2 to TRBJ1-6; D unresolved. V dropped 6 bases and J dropped 6 bases, with 9 bases sitting between them. Germline values: CDR1 SGHTA, CDR2 FQGNSA. The CDR3 has 13 amino acids. This chain's CDR3 is CASSRRVNSPLHF. CDR3 DNA sequence: TGTGCCAGCAGTCGCCGAGTTAATTCACCCCTCCACTTT.

This clonotype has only a few counts. CDR3 loop: CSAGPPSGVYNEQFF. As DNA, the CDR3 is TGCAGTGCTGGCCCCCCTAGCGGGGTATACAATGAGCAGTTCTTC. The chain employs TRBV20-1 and TRBJ2-1; 9 bases agree with TRBD2. CDR3 size: 15 residues. V lost 5 bases, J lost 4 bases, and 9 bases stayed unmatched. Germline V gives CDR1 DFQATT, CDR2 SNEGSKA (reference sequence).

This clonotype was counted at least ten times. V gene TRBV5-1 combines with J gene TRBJ1-1; TRBD1 matches at 7 bases. The CDR3 length is 15 residues. V shed 0 bases, J shed 1 base, and the junction held 3 bases outside the gene matches. Germline V gene lookup returns CDR1 SGHRS and CDR2 YFSETQ. This chain's CDR3 is CASSLGGGSNTEAFF. In DNA form, the CDR3 reads TGCGCCAGCAGCTTGGGAGGGGGCTCGAACACTGAAGCTTTCTTT.

V and J are TRBV20-1 and TRBJ2-7; perhaps TRBD2 as D (6 bases). Germline loops: CDR1 DFQATT, CDR2 SNEGSKA (reference sequence). V dropped 3 bases and J dropped 9 bases, with 24 bases sitting between them. The CDR3 sequence is 15 residues long. The CDR3 spells CSARGRGGPGALQYF. The CDR3 DNA is TGCAGTGCTAGGGGCCGGGGAGGCCCCGGCGCTTTGCAGTACTTC.

A single count supports this clonotype. V gene TRBV10-1 combines with J gene TRBJ2-5, with D hard to call. The germline CDR1 and CDR2 sequences are WNHNN and SYGVQD (reference sequence). The CDR3 consists of 13 residues. The germline V and J ends were trimmed by 8 bases and 4 bases, with 14 bases remaining between them. This CDR3 reads CASPSCIRETQYF. In nucleotides, the CDR3 is TGCGCCAGCCCTTCTTGCATTCGAGAGACCCAGTACTTC.

The V call is TRBV20-1, the J call TRBJ2-5; D is undetermined. Looked up from germline, CDR1 is DFQATT and CDR2 is SNEGSKA (reference sequence). V lost 5 bases, J lost 1 base, and 11 bases lay in between. There are 13 residues in the CDR3. The CDR3 DNA follows: TGCAGTGCTCACCGTAGTAGCCAAGAGACCCAGTACTTC. Residues: CSAHRSSQETQYF.

The rearrangement joins TRBV2 to TRBJ1-1, with 12 bases lining up with TRBD1. CDR1 and CDR2 (germline): SNHLY, FYNNEI. The junction had 7 bases not matched to a gene; V was cut back by 3 bases and J by 8 bases. The CDR3 sequence is 15 residues long. CDR3 DNA: TGTGCCAGCAGTGACGCCGGGACAGGGGGCTGGGAAGCTTTCTTT. This translates into CASSDAGTGGWEAFF.

This chain links TRBV20-1 with TRBJ2-1; 8 nucleotides match TRBD2. The CDR3 is made up of 13 amino acids. With V trimmed by 5 bases and J by 7 bases, 7 bases remained unmatched. Germline V gives CDR1 DFQATT, CDR2 SNEGSKA (reference sequence). CDR3 amino acids: CSAYGRARNEQFF. The CDR3 coding sequence is TGCAGTGCTTACGGGAGGGCCCGGAATGAGCAGTTCTTC.

The genes are TRBV7-9 and TRBJ1-2; D is uncertain. Trimming removed 0 bases at V and 0 bases at J, with 5 bases between. The germline CDR1 and CDR2 sequences are SEHNR and FQNEAQ (reference sequence). The length of the CDR3 is 14 residues. CDR3 protein: CASSLADANYGYTF. The CDR3, as DNA: TGTGCCAGCAGCTTAGCCGACGCTAACTATGGCTACACCTTC.

This clonotype occurred once. The CDR3 nucleotides are TGTGCCACGCAAAGGGGCCGGTATTTT. This translates into CATQRGRYF. This chain uses TRBV24-1 with TRBJ2-3; D perhaps matches TRBD1 (5 bases). This CDR3 comprises 9 residues. Germline assignment: CDR1 KGHDR and CDR2 SFDVKD. The V and J ends lost 10 bases and 14 bases respectively, with 12 bases between them.

The rearrangement uses TRBV20-1 and TRBJ1-1; D unresolved. Germline assignment: CDR1 DFQATT and CDR2 SNEGSKA (reference sequence). The CDR3 length is 13 residues. The CDR3 nucleotides are TGCGGTCCTGGCCAGGCAATGAACACTGAAGCTTTCTTT. Translated: CGPGQAMNTEAFF.

The chain employs TRBV15 and TRBJ2-1; possible D gene TRBD2, 5 bases. Deletions cut 4 bases from V and 2 bases from J, with 12 bases between. This CDR3 has 15 amino acids. Germline assignment: CDR1 LNHNV and CDR2 YYDKDF (reference sequence). CDR3 DNA: TGTGCCACCAGCAACGCGGGTACGGCCTACAATGAGCAGTTCTTC. Translated, it gives CATSNAGTAYNEQFF.